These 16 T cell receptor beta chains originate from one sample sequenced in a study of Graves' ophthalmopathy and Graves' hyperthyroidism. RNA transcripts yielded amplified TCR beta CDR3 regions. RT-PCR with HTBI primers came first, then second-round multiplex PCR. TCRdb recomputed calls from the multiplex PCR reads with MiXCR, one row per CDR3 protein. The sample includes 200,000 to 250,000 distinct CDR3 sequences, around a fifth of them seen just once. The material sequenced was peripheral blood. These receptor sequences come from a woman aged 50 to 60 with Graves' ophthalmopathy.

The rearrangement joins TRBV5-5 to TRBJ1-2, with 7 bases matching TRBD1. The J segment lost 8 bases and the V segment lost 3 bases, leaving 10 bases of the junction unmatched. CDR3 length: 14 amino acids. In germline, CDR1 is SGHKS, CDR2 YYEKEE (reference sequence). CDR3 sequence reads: CASSSPGTAGGYTF. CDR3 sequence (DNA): TGTGCCAGCAGCTCACCTGGGACAGCCGGGGGCTACACCTTC.

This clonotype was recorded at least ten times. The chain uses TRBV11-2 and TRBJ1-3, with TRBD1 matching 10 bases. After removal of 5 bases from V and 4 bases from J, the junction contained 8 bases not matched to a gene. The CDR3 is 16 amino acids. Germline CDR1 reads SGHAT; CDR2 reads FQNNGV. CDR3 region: CASSPRTGGRGNTIYF. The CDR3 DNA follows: TGTGCCAGCAGCCCTCGGACAGGGGGAAGAGGAAACACCATATATTTT.

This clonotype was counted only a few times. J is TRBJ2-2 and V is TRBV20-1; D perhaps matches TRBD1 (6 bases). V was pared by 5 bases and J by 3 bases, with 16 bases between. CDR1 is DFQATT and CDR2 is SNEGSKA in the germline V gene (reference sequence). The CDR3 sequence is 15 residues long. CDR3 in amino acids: CSASQGIGDTGELFF. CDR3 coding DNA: TGCAGTGCTTCTCAGGGGATTGGGGACACCGGGGAGCTGTTTTTT.

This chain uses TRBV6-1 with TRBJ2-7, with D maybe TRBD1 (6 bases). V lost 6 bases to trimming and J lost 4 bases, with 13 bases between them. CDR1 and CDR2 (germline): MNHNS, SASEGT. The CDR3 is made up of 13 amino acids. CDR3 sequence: CASRRGMGYEQYF. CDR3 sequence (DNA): TGTGCCAGCAGGAGGGGGATGGGGTACGAGCAGTACTTC.

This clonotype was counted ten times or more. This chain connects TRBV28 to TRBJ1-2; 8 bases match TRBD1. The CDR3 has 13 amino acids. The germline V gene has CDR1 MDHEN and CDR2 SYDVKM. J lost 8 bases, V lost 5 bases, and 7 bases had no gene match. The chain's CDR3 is CASSRTGLRGYTF. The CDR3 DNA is TGTGCCAGCAGTCGGACAGGGCTTAGGGGCTACACCTTC.

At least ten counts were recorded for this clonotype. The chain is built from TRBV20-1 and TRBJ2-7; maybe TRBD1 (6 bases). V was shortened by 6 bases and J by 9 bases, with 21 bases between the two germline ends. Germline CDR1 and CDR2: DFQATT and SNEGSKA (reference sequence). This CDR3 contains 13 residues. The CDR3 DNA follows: TGCAGTGCCCTGACAGGACCGACCGGAGGGCAGTACTTC. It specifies CSALTGPTGGQYF.

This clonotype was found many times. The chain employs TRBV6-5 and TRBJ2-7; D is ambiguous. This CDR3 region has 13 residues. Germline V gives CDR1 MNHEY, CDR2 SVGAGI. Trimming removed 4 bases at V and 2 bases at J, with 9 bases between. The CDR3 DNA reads TGTGCCAGCAGTTCCCCTACAACCTACGAGCAGTACTTC. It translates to CASSSPTTYEQYF.

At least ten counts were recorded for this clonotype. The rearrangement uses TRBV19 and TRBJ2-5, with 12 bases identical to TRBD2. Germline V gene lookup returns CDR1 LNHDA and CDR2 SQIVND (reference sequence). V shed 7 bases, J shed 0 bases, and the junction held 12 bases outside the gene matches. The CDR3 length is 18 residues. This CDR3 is CASKPTSGRGGYQETQYF. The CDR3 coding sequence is TGTGCCAGTAAACCGACTAGCGGGAGAGGGGGGTACCAAGAGACCCAGTACTTC.

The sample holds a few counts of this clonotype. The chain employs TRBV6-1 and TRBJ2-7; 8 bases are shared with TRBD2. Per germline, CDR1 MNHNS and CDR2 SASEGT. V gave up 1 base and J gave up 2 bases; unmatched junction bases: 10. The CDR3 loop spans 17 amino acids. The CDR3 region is CASSEELAGGSPYEQYF. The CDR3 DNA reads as TGTGCCAGCAGTGAAGAGCTAGCGGGTGGGTCCCCCTACGAGCAGTACTTC.

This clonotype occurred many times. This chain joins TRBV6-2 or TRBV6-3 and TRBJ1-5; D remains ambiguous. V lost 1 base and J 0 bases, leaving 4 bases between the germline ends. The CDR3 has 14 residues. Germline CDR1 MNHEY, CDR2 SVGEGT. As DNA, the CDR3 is TGTGCCAGCAGTTACTTCAATAGCAATCAGCCCCAGCATTTT. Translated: CASSYFNSNQPQHF.

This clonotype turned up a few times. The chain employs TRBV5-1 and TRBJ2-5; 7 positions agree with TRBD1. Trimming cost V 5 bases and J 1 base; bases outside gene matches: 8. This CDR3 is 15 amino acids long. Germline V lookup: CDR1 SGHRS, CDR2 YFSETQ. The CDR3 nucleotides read TGCGCCAGCAGTTGGAACACAGGGGCCCAAGAGACCCAGTACTTC. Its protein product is CASSWNTGAQETQYF.

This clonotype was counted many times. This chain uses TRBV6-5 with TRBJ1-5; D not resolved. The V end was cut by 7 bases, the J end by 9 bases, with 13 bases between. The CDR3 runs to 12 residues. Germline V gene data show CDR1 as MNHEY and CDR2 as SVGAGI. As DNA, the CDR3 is TGTGCCAGCAACGCCGGATCTAGGCCCCAGCATTTT. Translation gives CASNAGSRPQHF.

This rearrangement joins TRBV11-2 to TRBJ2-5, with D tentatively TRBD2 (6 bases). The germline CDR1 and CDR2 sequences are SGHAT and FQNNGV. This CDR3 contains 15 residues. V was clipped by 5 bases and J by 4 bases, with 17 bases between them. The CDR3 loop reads CASSAPEGLGETQYF. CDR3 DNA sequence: TGTGCCAGCAGCGCCCCGGAGGGTTTGGGAGAGACCCAGTACTTC.

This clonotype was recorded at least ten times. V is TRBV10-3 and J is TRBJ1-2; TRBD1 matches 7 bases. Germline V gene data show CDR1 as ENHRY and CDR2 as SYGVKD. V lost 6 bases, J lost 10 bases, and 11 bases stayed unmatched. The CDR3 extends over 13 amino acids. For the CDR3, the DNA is TGTGCCATCAGCCTCGGACAGGAAAACCCCTACACCTTC. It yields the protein CAISLGQENPYTF.

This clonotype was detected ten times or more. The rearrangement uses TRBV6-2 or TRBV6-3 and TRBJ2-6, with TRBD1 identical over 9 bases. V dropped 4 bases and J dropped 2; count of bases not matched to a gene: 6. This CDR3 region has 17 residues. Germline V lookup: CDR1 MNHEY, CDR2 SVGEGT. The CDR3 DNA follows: TGTGCCAGCAGTTCGGGACAGGGCATCCCTGGGGCCAACGTCCTGACTTTC. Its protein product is CASSSGQGIPGANVLTF.

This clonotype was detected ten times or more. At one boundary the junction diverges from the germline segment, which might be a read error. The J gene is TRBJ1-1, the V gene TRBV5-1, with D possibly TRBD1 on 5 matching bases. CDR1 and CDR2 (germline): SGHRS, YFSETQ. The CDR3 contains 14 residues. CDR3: CASSLVGGSTGAFF. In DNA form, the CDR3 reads TGCGCCAGCAGCTTGGTCGGGGGTAGCACTGGAGCTTTCTTT. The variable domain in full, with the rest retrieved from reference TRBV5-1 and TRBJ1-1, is KAGVTQTPRYLIKTRGQQVTLSCSPISGHRSVSWYQQTPGQGLQFLFEYFSETQRNKGNFPGRFSGRQFSNSRSEMNVSTLELGDSALYLCASSLVGGSTGAFFGQGTRLTVV.